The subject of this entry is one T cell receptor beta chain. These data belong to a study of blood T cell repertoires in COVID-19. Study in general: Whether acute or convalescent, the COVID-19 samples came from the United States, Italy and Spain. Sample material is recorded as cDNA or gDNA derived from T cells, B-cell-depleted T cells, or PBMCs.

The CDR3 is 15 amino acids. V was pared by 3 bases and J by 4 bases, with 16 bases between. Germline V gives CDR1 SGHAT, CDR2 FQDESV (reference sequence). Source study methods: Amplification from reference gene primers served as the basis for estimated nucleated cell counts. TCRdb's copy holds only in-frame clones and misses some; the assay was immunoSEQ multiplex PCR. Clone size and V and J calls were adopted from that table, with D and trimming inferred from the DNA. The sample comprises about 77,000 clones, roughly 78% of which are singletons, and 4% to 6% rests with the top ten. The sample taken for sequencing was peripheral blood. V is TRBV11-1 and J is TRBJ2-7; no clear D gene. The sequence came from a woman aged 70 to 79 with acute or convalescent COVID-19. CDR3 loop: CASSFADTRNYEQYF. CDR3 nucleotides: TGTGCCAGCAGCTTCGCCGACACCCGGAATTACGAGCAGTACTTC.